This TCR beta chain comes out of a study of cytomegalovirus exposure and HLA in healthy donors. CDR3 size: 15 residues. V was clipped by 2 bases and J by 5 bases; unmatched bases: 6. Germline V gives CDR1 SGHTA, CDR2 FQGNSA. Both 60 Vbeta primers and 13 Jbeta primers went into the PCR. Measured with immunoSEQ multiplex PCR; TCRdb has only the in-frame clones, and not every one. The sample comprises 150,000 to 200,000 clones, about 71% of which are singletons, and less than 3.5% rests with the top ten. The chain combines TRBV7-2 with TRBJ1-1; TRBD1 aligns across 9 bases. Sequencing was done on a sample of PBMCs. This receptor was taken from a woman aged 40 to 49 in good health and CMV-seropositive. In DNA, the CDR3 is TGTGCCAGCAGCTTATTGACAGGGGGTGCAACTGAAGCTTTCTTT. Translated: CASSLLTGGATEAFF. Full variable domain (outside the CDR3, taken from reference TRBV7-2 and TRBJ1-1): GAGVSQSPSNKVTEKGKDVELRCDPISGHTALYWYRQSLGQGLEFLIYFQGNSAPDKSGLPSDRFSAERTGGSVSTLTIQRTQQEDSAVYLCASSLLTGGATEAFFGQGTRLTVV.